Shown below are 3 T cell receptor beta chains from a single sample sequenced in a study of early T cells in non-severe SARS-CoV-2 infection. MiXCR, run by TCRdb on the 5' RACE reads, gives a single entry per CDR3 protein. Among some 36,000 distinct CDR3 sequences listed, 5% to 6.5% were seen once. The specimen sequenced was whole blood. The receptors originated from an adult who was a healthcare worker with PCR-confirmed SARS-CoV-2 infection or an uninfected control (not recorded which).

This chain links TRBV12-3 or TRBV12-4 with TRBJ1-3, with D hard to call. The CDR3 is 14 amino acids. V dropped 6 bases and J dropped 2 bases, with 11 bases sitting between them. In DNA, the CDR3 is TGTGCCAGCAGGCTCTGGGGAACTGGAAACACCATATATTTT. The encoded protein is CASRLWGTGNTIYF.

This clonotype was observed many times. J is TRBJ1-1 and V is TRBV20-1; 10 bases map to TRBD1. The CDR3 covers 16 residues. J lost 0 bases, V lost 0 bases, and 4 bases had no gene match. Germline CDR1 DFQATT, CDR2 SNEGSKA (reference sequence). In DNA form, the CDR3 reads TGCAGTGCTAGAGAAGAGGGACAGGGGATGAACACTGAAGCTTTCTTT. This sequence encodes CSAREEGQGMNTEAFF.

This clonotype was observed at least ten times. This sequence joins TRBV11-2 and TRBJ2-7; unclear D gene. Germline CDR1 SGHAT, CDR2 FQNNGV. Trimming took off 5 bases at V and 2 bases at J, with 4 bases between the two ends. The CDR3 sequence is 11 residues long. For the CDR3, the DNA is TGTGCCAGCAGCGGCGCCTACGAGCAGTACTTC. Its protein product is CASSGAYEQYF. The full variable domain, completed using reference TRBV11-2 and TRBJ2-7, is EAGVAQSPRYKIIEKRQSVAFWCNPISGHATLYWYQQILGQGPKLLIQFQNNGVVDDSQLPKDRFSAERLKGVDSTLKIQPAKLEDSAVYLCASSGAYEQYFGPGTRLTVT.